The 16 T cell receptor beta chains reported below all come from one sample, sequenced in a study of a mutant IDH1 vaccine in newly diagnosed glioma (TCRdb year 2021). What these receptors recognize is not known. Read against the paper, the sample's time point label means: week 11, during vaccination. Each vaccine dose, consisting of 300 ug of a 20-mer mutant IDH1 peptide in Montanide, was administered subcutaneously with topical imiquimod. The library was obtained by the immunoSEQ multiplex PCR assay. TCRdb limited this immuneACCESS table to in-frame rearrangements with V and J called. A share of clones is missing; checked studies link under half to unresolved V genes, and the rest is unexplained. Within this sample are about 66,000 clones, with approximately 88% of them counted one time only. The ten largest clonotypes hold 8.5% to 9.5% of the sample. Specimen: PBMCs, collected from a glioma patient whose treatment included an IDH1 peptide vaccine. These receptor sequences come from a woman in her forties or fifties with glioma.

The chain links TRBV27 to TRBJ2-3, with D tentatively TRBD1 or TRBD2 (6 bases each). The CDR3 totals 15 residues. The germline V gene encodes CDR1 MNHEY and CDR2 SMNVEV (reference sequence). Trimming pared 7 bases from V and 4 bases from J, leaving 18 bases between. CDR3 amino acids: CASIPMGGPPDTQYF. As DNA, the CDR3 is TGTGCCAGCATCCCGATGGGGGGCCCCCCAGATACGCAGTATTTT.

J is TRBJ1-6 and V is TRBV30, with unresolved D. This CDR3 spans 15 amino acids. V gave up 1 base and J gave up 10 bases, with 17 bases separating them. Germline V gene data show CDR1 as GTSNPN and CDR2 as SVGIG (reference sequence). The CDR3 loop is CAWSGLPMDGSPLHF. The CDR3 nucleotides are TGTGCCTGGAGTGGACTTCCGATGGATGGGTCACCCCTCCACTTT.

The chain combines TRBV5-8 with TRBJ1-6; 10 bases align to TRBD1. CDR1 and CDR2 from the germline V gene are SGHTS and YDEGEE. The CDR3 length is 16 residues. V was pared by 3 bases and J by 9 bases, with 9 bases of the junction left unmatched. CDR3 nucleotide sequence: TGTGCCAGCAGCTCCGGGACAGGGGCTTGGTTTTCACCCCTCCACTTT. This encodes CASSSGTGAWFSPLHF.

CDR3 in DNA: TGTGCCAGCAGCTTGGGGCTATCCAACTCCTACAATGAGCAGTTCTTC. This sequence encodes CASSLGLSNSYNEQFF. The genes are TRBV5-6 and TRBJ2-1, with D hard to call. Trimming left V 0 bases short and J 0 bases short, with 10 bases between. Looked up from germline, CDR1 is SGHDT and CDR2 is YYEEEE. This CDR3 has 16 amino acids.

The chain couples TRBV4-1 to TRBJ1-2, with a weak D call TRBD1 (5 bases). V lost 1 base and J 6 bases, leaving 21 bases between the germline ends. The CDR3 covers 17 residues. From germline, CDR1 is MGHRA and CDR2 YSYEKL. This CDR3 reads CASSQGGLTSEVHGYTF. The CDR3 nucleotides read TGCGCCAGCAGCCAAGGGGGACTTACGAGTGAGGTTCATGGCTACACCTTC.

This chain connects TRBV6-5 to TRBJ2-2; TRBD2 aligns across 8 bases. V shed 0 bases and J 4 bases; nucleotides not matched to a gene: 4. CDR1 is MNHEY and CDR2 is SVGAGI in the germline V gene. This CDR3 spans 16 amino acids. CDR3: CASSYSSGGPTGELFF. The CDR3, as DNA: TGTGCCAGCAGTTACTCAAGCGGGGGACCCACCGGGGAGCTGTTTTTT.

This chain joins TRBV2 and TRBJ1-3; D unclear. V gave up 7 bases and J gave up 0 bases, with 7 bases separating them. Germline CDR1 is SNHLY and CDR2 is FYNNEI. The CDR3 consists of 13 residues. The CDR3 DNA follows: TGTGCCAGCACGTCGGACTCTGGAAACACCATATATTTT. Translated: CASTSDSGNTIYF.

This chain joins TRBV5-4 and TRBJ2-7; 8 nucleotides agree with TRBD1. The trim removed 4 bases at V and 5 bases at J, leaving 11 bases unmatched. The germline V gene has CDR1 SGHNT and CDR2 YYREEE (reference sequence). The CDR3 runs 15 residues. CDR3 in amino acids: CASSVSAGGSHEQYF. Here the CDR3 DNA reads TGTGCCAGCAGCGTATCTGCAGGGGGCTCTCACGAGCAGTACTTC.

V and J are TRBV19 and TRBJ2-1, with unresolved D. Germline loops: CDR1 LNHDA, CDR2 SQIVND (reference sequence). With 3 bases removed from V and 6 bases from J, the gap between germline ends came to 9 bases. CDR3 length: 13 residues. The CDR3 here is CASSIGISNEQFF. In DNA form, the CDR3 reads TGTGCCAGTAGTATCGGCATCAGCAATGAGCAGTTCTTC.

The chain is built from TRBV5-1 and TRBJ2-4, with 7 nucleotides matching TRBD2. Germline values: CDR1 SGHRS, CDR2 YFSETQ. This CDR3 region has 16 residues. V shed 2 bases, J shed 1 base, and the junction held 6 bases outside the gene matches. This CDR3 is CASSFGLGPAKNIQYF. CDR3 coding DNA: TGCGCCAGCAGCTTTGGACTAGGTCCCGCCAAAAACATTCAGTACTTC.

V is TRBV6-5 and J is TRBJ1-2; 8 nucleotides match TRBD1. The CDR3 contains 14 residues. Trimming removed 6 bases from V and 5 bases from J; junction bases left unmatched: 8. The germline CDR1 and CDR2 sequences are MNHEY and SVGAGI. CDR3 sequence (DNA): TGTGCCAGCAGGTCAGGGGGCAGATATTATGGCTACACCTTC. Encoded protein: CASRSGGRYYGYTF.

This chain links TRBV30 with TRBJ2-7; D may be TRBD1 (7 bases). Germline CDR1 reads GTSNPN; CDR2 reads SVGIG (reference sequence). V was cut by 2 bases and J by 6 bases, with 17 bases left in between. There are 14 residues in the CDR3. CDR3 nucleotides: TGTGCCTGGAGTCGGGGGACAGACCCTAGCGAGCAGTACTTC. Translating gives CAWSRGTDPSEQYF.

J is TRBJ2-5 and V is TRBV12-5; 7 nucleotides match TRBD1. V dropped 5 bases and J dropped 4; count of bases not matched to a gene: 4. The germline gives CDR1 LGHNT, CDR2 FRNRAP. This CDR3 is 13 amino acids long. CDR3 nucleotides: TGTGCTAGTGGTGTAGGGGGCAGAGAGACCCAGTACTTC. This codes for CASGVGGRETQYF.

The chain couples TRBV5-8 to TRBJ1-5; possible D gene TRBD1, 5 bases. The V gene lost 4 bases and the J gene lost 6 bases, with 17 bases spanning the gap. The germline V gene encodes CDR1 SGHTS and CDR2 YDEGEE. The CDR3 runs 15 residues. The CDR3, as DNA: TGTGCCAGCAGCCCAGTCGGTCAGGGTGCTCAGCCCCAGCATTTT. Its translation is CASSPVGQGAQPQHF.

The V call is TRBV5-1, the J call TRBJ2-3; 15 bases fit TRBD2. CDR3 size: 18 residues. Germline values: CDR1 SGHRS, CDR2 YFSETQ. V lost 2 bases to trimming and J lost 3 bases; unmatched junction nucleotides: 7. CDR3 region: CASSFWTSGGAGTDTQYF. Written as DNA, the CDR3 is TGCGCCAGCAGCTTTTGGACTAGCGGGGGGGCCGGGACAGATACGCAGTATTTT.

DNA of the CDR3: TGTGCCAGCAGTGAAAACGAAGGCTACTATGGCTACACCTTC. Its translation is CASSENEGYYGYTF. The rearrangement joins TRBV6-1 to TRBJ1-2; D is ambiguous. The germline CDR1 and CDR2 sequences are MNHNS and SASEGT. The CDR3 consists of 14 residues. Trimming pared 2 bases from V and 3 bases from J, leaving 10 bases between.